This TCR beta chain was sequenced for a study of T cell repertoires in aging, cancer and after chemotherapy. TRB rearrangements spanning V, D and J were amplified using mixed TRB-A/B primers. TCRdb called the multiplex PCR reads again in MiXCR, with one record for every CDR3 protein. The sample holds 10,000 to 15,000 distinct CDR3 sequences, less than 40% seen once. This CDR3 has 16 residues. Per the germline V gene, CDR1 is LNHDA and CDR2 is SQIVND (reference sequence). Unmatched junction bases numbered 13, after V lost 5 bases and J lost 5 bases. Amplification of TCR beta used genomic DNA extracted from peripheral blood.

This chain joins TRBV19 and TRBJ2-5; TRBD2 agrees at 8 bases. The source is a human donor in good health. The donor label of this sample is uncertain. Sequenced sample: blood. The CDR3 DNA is TGTGCCAGTAGTTATGGCGGGGGGCGCTTGGGGGAGACCCAGTACTTC. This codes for CASSYGGGRLGETQYF.